These T cell receptor beta chains were read from a single sample in a study of identical twins. TCRdb passed the 5' RACE reads through MiXCR, listing each CDR3 protein once. Among about 1.7 million distinct CDR3 sequences listed, around 29% were seen once. Sequencing input: cord blood. The receptors come from a newborn girl in good health. Both conserved end residues are part of each CDR3. D genes are given only for firm matches. Only some rows state a clone size, as once, few, many or a class for expanded clones.

TRBV27,TRBJ1-2,TRBD1,few,CASSPGQGAYHYGYTF,TGTGCCAGCAGTCCCGGACAGGGGGCCTACCACTATGGCTACACCTTC
TRBV5-1,TRBJ1-2,.,.,CASSLRRGYDGYTF,TGCGCCAGCAGCTTACGCAGGGGATACGATGGCTACACCTTC
TRBV11-2,TRBJ2-5,TRBD2,.,CASSPTSYVQYF,TGTGCCAGCAGCCCGACTAGCTATGTGCAGTACTTC
TRBV4-1,TRBJ2-3,TRBD1,.,CASSQLGTATDTQYF,TGCGCCAGCAGCCAACTGGGGACAGCCACAGATACGCAGTATTTT
TRBV14,TRBJ2-7,.,few,CASSQVREGEQYF,TGTGCCAGCAGCCAAGTGAGGGAAGGCGAGCAGTACTTC
TRBV14,TRBJ1-4,TRBD1,few,CASSQERDRSNEKLFF,TGTGCCAGCAGCCAAGAGAGGGACAGGAGTAATGAAAAACTGTTTTTT
TRBV5-6,TRBJ2-1,TRBD2,.,CASSLPGLAGPNSEQFF,TGTGCCAGCAGCTTACCGGGACTAGCGGGGCCGAACAGTGAGCAGTTCTTC
TRBV20-1,TRBJ2-7,TRBD1,.,CSARDDRGSYNEQYF,TGCAGTGCTAGAGATGACAGGGGGTCCTACAATGAGCAGTACTTC
TRBV2,TRBJ2-1,.,few,CASSDWAGEQFF,TGTGCCAGCAGTGACTGGGCGGGTGAGCAGTTCTTC
TRBV5-1,TRBJ1-4,TRBD1,.,CASSSGGEEKLFF,TGCGCCAGCAGCTCAGGGGGCGAGGAAAAACTGTTTTTT
TRBV29-1,TRBJ2-5,TRBD2,.,CSVAGSGRGSQETQYF,TGCAGCGTCGCCGGGTCTGGGCGGGGGTCACAAGAGACCCAGTACTTC
TRBV10-3,TRBJ2-1,TRBD2,few,CAISGDYTKQFF,TGTGCCATCAGCGGGGACTATACCAAGCAGTTCTTC
TRBV10-3,TRBJ2-7,.,few,CAIKGRSYEQYF,TGTGCCATTAAAGGACGTTCATACGAGCAGTACTTC
TRBV20-1,TRBJ1-5,TRBD1,.,CSASPNDRAQPQHF,TGCAGTGCTAGCCCAAACGACAGGGCTCAGCCCCAGCATTTT
TRBV7-2,TRBJ2-4,TRBD2,few,CASSLGTSGAKNIQYF,TGTGCCAGCAGCTTAGGGACTAGCGGGGCCAAAAACATTCAGTACTTC
TRBV2,TRBJ2-7,.,few,CASKRRGYEQYF,TGTGCCAGCAAAAGGAGGGGCTACGAGCAGTACTTC
TRBV12-3/TRBV12-4,TRBJ2-1,.,.,CASSPKGLTYNEQFF,TGTGCCAGCAGCCCCAAGGGACTCACCTACAATGAGCAGTTCTTC
TRBV5-1,TRBJ2-7,TRBD1,.,CASSLRTGGIYEQYF,TGCGCCAGCAGCTTACGGACAGGGGGTATCTACGAGCAGTACTTC
TRBV29-1,TRBJ2-1,.,.,CSVEDGGVGYNEQFF,TGCAGCGTTGAAGATGGGGGAGTAGGCTACAATGAGCAGTTCTTC
TRBV29-1,TRBJ2-1,TRBD1,many,CSVEVIGDRGEFF,TGCAGCGTTGAAGTTATAGGGGACAGGGGCGAGTTCTTC
TRBV27,TRBJ2-3,.,many,CASSLYGPSTDTQYF,TGTGCCAGCAGTTTATACGGGCCTAGCACAGATACGCAGTATTTT
TRBV27,TRBJ1-1,.,.,CASSTARRNTEAFF,TGTGCCAGCAGTACCGCCCGACGGAACACTGAAGCTTTCTTT
TRBV13,TRBJ2-3,.,.,CASRRGGSRTDTQYF,TGTGCCAGCAGACGCGGAGGGTCTCGCACAGATACGCAGTATTTT
TRBV10-2,TRBJ1-1,.,.,CASSWTYTEAFF,TGCGCCAGCAGTTGGACATACACTGAAGCTTTCTTT
TRBV2,TRBJ2-5,TRBD2,.,CASSLGGTSGVLRTQYF,TGTGCCAGCAGTCTAGGAGGAACTAGCGGGGTTCTTAGGACCCAGTACTTC
TRBV28,TRBJ2-7,TRBD1,.,CASGTGTASPLYEQYF,TGTGCCAGCGGAACCGGGACAGCTTCCCCACTTTACGAGCAGTACTTC
TRBV10-2,TRBJ1-6,.,.,CASSEIGRDNSPLHF,TGCGCCAGCAGTGAGATCGGCAGGGATAATTCACCCCTCCACTTT